This is a list of T cell receptor beta chains from one sample in a study of response to subunit inactivated influenza vaccine. TCRdb recomputed calls from the RT-PCR reads with MiXCR, one row per CDR3 protein. The sample lists some 850,000 distinct CDR3 sequences; around 20% were seen once. The material was PBMCs from blood, obtained more than 4 days after vaccination. The source is a man aged 50-60 years who received an inactivated influenza vaccine. Each CDR3 is given with its conserved first and last residue. The order of the fields is clone size, D gene, V gene, J gene, CDR3 protein, CDR3 DNA. D genes are given only for firm matches. Rows may omit the clone size; those that give it use once, few, many or a size class.

size: few
D: NA
V: TRBV7-2
J: TRBJ2-2
CDR3: CASSSGVSDTGELFF
DNA: TGTGCCAGCAGCTCGGGAGTTAGCGACACCGGGGAGCTGTTTTTT

size: NA
D: NA
V: TRBV7-7
J: TRBJ1-5
CDR3: CASSLAPQVGNQPQHF
DNA: TGTGCCAGCAGCTTAGCGCCTCAGGTGGGGAATCAGCCCCAGCATTTT

size: many
D: NA
V: TRBV20-1
J: TRBJ2-5
CDR3: CSARDWARGNQETQYF
DNA: TGCAGTGCTAGAGATTGGGCCAGGGGCAACCAAGAGACCCAGTACTTC

size: NA
D: TRBD2
V: TRBV7-9
J: TRBJ2-5
CDR3: CASSLTGGVLEETQYF
DNA: TGTGCCAGCAGCCTCACGGGGGGAGTACTAGAAGAGACCCAGTACTTC

size: NA
D: TRBD2
V: TRBV12-3/TRBV12-4
J: TRBJ2-1
CDR3: CASSLSLAESSSYNEQFF
DNA: TGTGCCAGCAGTTTATCCCTAGCGGAGTCGAGCTCCTACAATGAGCAGTTCTTC

size: NA
D: NA
V: TRBV20-1
J: TRBJ1-2
CDR3: CSARDRTVGHSNYGYTF
DNA: TGCAGTGCTAGAGATCGGACAGTCGGTCACTCTAACTATGGCTACACCTTC

size: NA
D: TRBD2
V: TRBV12-3/TRBV12-4
J: TRBJ2-3
CDR3: CASRLTSGEADTQYF
DNA: TGTGCCAGCAGGTTGACTAGCGGGGAAGCAGATACGCAGTATTTT

size: NA
D: NA
V: TRBV10-3
J: TRBJ1-1
CDR3: CAISVAGANTEAFF
DNA: TGTGCCATCAGTGTGGCAGGGGCGAACACTGAAGCTTTCTTT

size: few
D: NA
V: TRBV3-1
J: TRBJ2-1
CDR3: CASSQGIYNEQFF
DNA: TGTGCCAGCAGCCAGGGGATTTACAATGAGCAGTTCTTC

size: NA
D: TRBD2
V: TRBV7-2
J: TRBJ2-2
CDR3: CASSPGLAGGLGGELFF
DNA: TGTGCCAGCAGCCCCGGGCTAGCGGGGGGGCTTGGCGGGGAGCTGTTTTTT

size: few
D: NA
V: TRBV7-9
J: TRBJ1-3
CDR3: CASSLGAAAGNTIYF
DNA: TGTGCCAGCAGCTTAGGGGCAGCGGCTGGAAACACCATATATTTT

size: NA
D: NA
V: TRBV7-2
J: TRBJ2-1
CDR3: CASSSNRVREQFF
DNA: TGTGCCAGCAGCTCAAACAGGGTTCGTGAGCAGTTCTTC

size: few
D: TRBD1
V: TRBV20-1
J: TRBJ1-1
CDR3: CSATDRGMTNTEAFF
DNA: TGCAGTGCTACGGACAGGGGGATGACTAACACTGAAGCTTTCTTT

size: many
D: TRBD2
V: TRBV29-1
J: TRBJ2-2
CDR3: CSGTSGANTGELFF
DNA: TGCAGCGGGACTAGCGGGGCGAACACCGGGGAGCTGTTTTTT

size: few
D: NA
V: TRBV27
J: TRBJ2-1
CDR3: CASSLDGISYNEQFF
DNA: TGTGCCAGCAGTTTAGACGGAATCTCCTACAATGAGCAGTTCTTC

size: NA
D: NA
V: TRBV6-1
J: TRBJ1-2
CDR3: CASSESGNGGYTF
DNA: TGTGCCAGCAGTGAATCAGGGAATGGGGGCTACACCTTC

size: once
D: TRBD2
V: TRBV5-1
J: TRBJ2-1
CDR3: CASSATQLAGGNEQFF
DNA: TGCGCCAGCAGCGCCACACAGTTAGCGGGTGGGAATGAGCAGTTCTTC

size: many
D: NA
V: TRBV20-1
J: TRBJ2-1
CDR3: CSARGGRNEQFF
DNA: TGCAGTGCTAGAGGTGGTCGGAATGAGCAGTTCTTC

size: NA
D: NA
V: TRBV12-3/TRBV12-4
J: TRBJ2-2
CDR3: CASSLFSPNGELFF
DNA: TGTGCCAGCAGTTTATTCTCCCCCAACGGGGAGCTGTTTTTT

size: NA
D: NA
V: TRBV12-3/TRBV12-4
J: TRBJ2-1
CDR3: CASSFWQGLNEQFF
DNA: TGTGCCAGCAGTTTTTGGCAGGGTCTCAATGAGCAGTTCTTC

size: few
D: TRBD1
V: TRBV29-1
J: TRBJ2-3
CDR3: CSVGGQGGPDTQYF
DNA: TGCAGCGTTGGAGGACAGGGGGGTCCAGATACGCAGTATTTT

size: few
D: NA
V: TRBV7-6
J: TRBJ2-3
CDR3: CASSLVWDSTDTQYF
DNA: TGTGCCAGCAGCTTAGTGTGGGACAGCACAGATACGCAGTATTTT

size: few
D: NA
V: TRBV20-1
J: TRBJ2-7
CDR3: CSAIQPGLPYEQYF
DNA: TGCAGTGCCATCCAACCGGGACTGCCCTACGAGCAGTACTTC

size: NA
D: TRBD2
V: TRBV7-6
J: TRBJ2-3
CDR3: CASSLEAGLSTDTQYF
DNA: TGTGCCAGCAGCTTAGAAGCGGGGTTAAGCACAGATACGCAGTATTTT

size: few
D: TRBD2
V: TRBV5-1
J: TRBJ2-3
CDR3: CASSQETSGSADTQYF
DNA: TGCGCCAGCAGCCAAGAGACTAGCGGGAGTGCAGATACGCAGTATTTT

size: NA
D: TRBD1
V: TRBV5-1
J: TRBJ2-6
CDR3: CASSPTTGPISGANVLTF
DNA: TGCGCCAGCAGCCCCACGACAGGGCCCATCTCTGGGGCCAACGTCCTGACTTTC

size: few
D: NA
V: TRBV5-1
J: TRBJ2-7
CDR3: CASRLSAGSSYEQYF
DNA: TGCGCCAGCAGGCTTTCGGCAGGGAGCTCCTACGAGCAGTACTTC

size: NA
D: TRBD2
V: TRBV6-1
J: TRBJ2-3
CDR3: CASRGSGGKGDTQYF
DNA: TGTGCCAGCAGGGGTAGCGGGGGAAAGGGGGATACGCAGTATTTT

size: NA
D: TRBD2
V: TRBV7-2
J: TRBJ2-7
CDR3: CASSLGLAVLYEQYF
DNA: TGTGCCAGCAGCTTAGGTCTAGCGGTCCTCTACGAGCAGTACTTC

size: few
D: TRBD1
V: TRBV28
J: TRBJ1-2
CDR3: CASTKAGTGGFYGYTF
DNA: TGTGCCAGCACAAAAGCCGGGACAGGGGGTTTCTATGGCTACACCTTC

size: many
D: TRBD2
V: TRBV29-1
J: TRBJ2-3
CDR3: CSVLAGDATDTQYF
DNA: TGCAGCGTTCTAGCGGGGGACGCCACAGATACGCAGTATTTT

size: many
D: NA
V: TRBV5-1
J: TRBJ1-4
CDR3: CASSTGATNEKLFF
DNA: TGCGCCAGCAGCACCGGGGCAACTAATGAAAAACTGTTTTTT

size: few
D: NA
V: TRBV28
J: TRBJ2-5
CDR3: CASQGQRETQYF
DNA: TGTGCCAGCCAGGGGCAACGGGAGACCCAGTACTTC

size: NA
D: NA
V: TRBV9
J: TRBJ2-1
CDR3: CASSPRGETRFEQFF
DNA: TGTGCCAGCAGCCCGCGAGGGGAGACGCGGTTTGAGCAGTTCTTC

size: few
D: TRBD2
V: TRBV7-9
J: TRBJ2-5
CDR3: CASSSTPGRASQETQYF
DNA: TGTGCCAGCAGCTCGACGCCGGGGAGGGCGTCCCAAGAGACCCAGTACTTC

size: NA
D: NA
V: TRBV4-3
J: TRBJ1-3
CDR3: CASSQARGLGNTIYF
DNA: TGCGCCAGCAGCCAAGCGCGGGGTCTGGGAAACACCATATATTTT

size: few
D: TRBD1
V: TRBV20-1
J: TRBJ1-5
CDR3: CSGYRGSNQPQHF
DNA: TGCAGTGGTTACAGGGGGAGCAATCAGCCCCAGCATTTT

size: few
D: TRBD2
V: TRBV7-9
J: TRBJ2-3
CDR3: CASSSSGTISTDTQYF
DNA: TGTGCCAGCAGCTCCTCCGGGACTATTTCCACAGATACGCAGTATTTT

size: NA
D: NA
V: TRBV12-3/TRBV12-4
J: TRBJ2-7
CDR3: CASSMTRGKGQYF
DNA: TGTGCCAGCTCGATGACCAGGGGTAAGGGGCAGTACTTC

size: NA
D: NA
V: TRBV11-2
J: TRBJ1-6
CDR3: CASSLQGMNSPLHF
DNA: TGTGCCAGCAGCTTACAGGGTATGAATTCACCCCTCCACTTT

size: few
D: TRBD2
V: TRBV20-1
J: TRBJ2-5
CDR3: CSARDPTSPQETQYF
DNA: TGCAGTGCTAGAGATCCGACTAGCCCACAAGAGACCCAGTACTTC

size: NA
D: TRBD2
V: TRBV12-3/TRBV12-4
J: TRBJ2-3
CDR3: CASSLRASGGLLQPSTDTQYF
DNA: TGTGCCAGCAGTTTACGGGCTAGCGGGGGGCTCTTACAGCCTAGCACAGATACGCAGTATTTT

size: NA
D: TRBD2
V: TRBV5-5
J: TRBJ2-1
CDR3: CASSWRGGAYNEQFF
DNA: TGTGCCAGCAGCTGGCGCGGGGGAGCCTACAATGAGCAGTTCTTC

size: many
D: NA
V: TRBV6-1
J: TRBJ2-3
CDR3: CASGKGNLPDTQYF
DNA: TGTGCCAGCGGGAAGGGTAACTTACCAGATACGCAGTATTTT

size: few
D: NA
V: TRBV5-6
J: TRBJ1-2
CDR3: CASSFLGTWGIGGYTF
DNA: TGTGCCAGCAGCTTTTTGGGAACCTGGGGCATCGGTGGCTACACCTTC

size: many
D: TRBD2
V: TRBV20-1
J: TRBJ2-7
CDR3: CSAFTSGRLYEQYF
DNA: TGCAGTGCTTTTACTAGCGGGAGACTGTACGAGCAGTACTTC

size: NA
D: NA
V: TRBV7-2
J: TRBJ2-3
CDR3: CASSLAGRAGNTQYF
DNA: TGTGCCAGCAGCTTAGCGGGCAGGGCCGGGAATACGCAGTATTTT

size: few
D: TRBD2
V: TRBV20-1
J: TRBJ2-1
CDR3: CSATPDWGGEQFF
DNA: TGCAGTGCTACGCCAGACTGGGGGGGTGAGCAGTTCTTC

size: NA
D: TRBD2
V: TRBV7-3
J: TRBJ2-1
CDR3: CASSYGLAGNNEQFF
DNA: TGTGCCAGCAGCTACGGACTAGCGGGAAACAATGAGCAGTTCTTC

size: few
D: NA
V: TRBV18
J: TRBJ2-3
CDR3: CASSPGDQATDTQYF
DNA: TGTGCCAGCTCGCCCGGGGACCAAGCCACAGATACGCAGTATTTT

size: many
D: TRBD1
V: TRBV29-1
J: TRBJ1-1
CDR3: CSGSTGDTEAFF
DNA: TGCAGCGGGTCCACAGGGGACACTGAAGCTTTCTTT

size: once
D: NA
V: TRBV2
J: TRBJ2-3
CDR3: CASSEWGPASTDTQYF
DNA: TGTGCCAGCAGTGAGTGGGGGCCTGCTAGCACAGATACGCAGTATTTT

size: NA
D: TRBD2
V: TRBV6-2/TRBV6-3
J: TRBJ2-5
CDR3: CASLNREAEETQYF
DNA: TGTGCCAGCCTAAACCGGGAGGCGGAAGAGACCCAGTACTTC